These 10 T cell receptor beta chains originate from one sample sequenced in a study of blood T cell repertoires in COVID-19. Clones were read by immunoSEQ multiplex PCR, and TCRdb kept only the in-frame ones, dropping some. The sample consists of about 310,000 clones, 85% of them appearing once. The sample consisted of PBMCs or T cells enriched from blood (not recorded which). The receptors here all came from a woman between 25 and 40 years old who had been exposed to COVID-19.

The chain is built from TRBV24-1 and TRBJ1-2; no definite D call. Germline V gene sequence: CDR1 KGHDR, CDR2 SFDVKD. CDR3 length: 12 residues. Trimming took 0 bases from V and 8 from J, leaving 6 bases between them. CDR3 bases: TGTGCCACCAGTGATTTGTTCGGGGGCTACACCTTC. This codes for CATSDLFGGYTF.

A few counts support this clone. The chain recombines TRBV27 with TRBJ2-1, with unresolved D. The germline gives CDR1 MNHEY, CDR2 SMNVEV (reference sequence). The CDR3 totals 12 residues. The ends were cut back, 4 bases at V and 3 bases at J, with 4 bases in the middle. The CDR3 DNA sequence: TGTGCCAGCAGTTCTAACTACAATGAGCAGTTCTTC. It specifies CASSSNYNEQFF.

This chain links TRBV6-4 with TRBJ1-1; a possible D gene is TRBD1 (5 bases). Germline V gene data show CDR1 as MRHNA and CDR2 as SNTAGT. Trimming took 5 bases from V and 2 from J, leaving 9 bases between them. The CDR3 runs 13 residues. The CDR3 DNA reads as TGTGCCAGCAGTACACAGGAAAACACTGAAGCTTTCTTT. Its translation is CASSTQENTEAFF.

This clone appeared once. The V gene is TRBV19, the J gene TRBJ1-2; 12 positions agree with TRBD1. CDR3 length: 16 amino acids. Trimming cost V 4 bases and J 13 bases; bases outside gene matches: 16. CDR1 is LNHDA, CDR2 SQIVND, per germline (reference sequence). The CDR3 bases are TGTGCCAGTAGTACCGGGACAGGGGGCTCAACAGGGGCTGCCACCTTC. Residues: CASSTGTGGSTGAATF. The entire variable domain, with the rest obtained from reference TRBV19 and TRBJ1-2, is as follows: DGGITQSPKYLFRKEGQNVTLSCEQNLNHDAMYWYRQDPGQGLRLIYYSQIVNDFQKGDIAEGYSVSREKKESFPLTVTSAQKNPTAFYLCASSTGTGGSTGAATFGSGTRLTVV.

This clone was counted between two and nine times. The chain employs TRBV3-1 (or the pseudogene TRBV3-2) and TRBJ1-4, with 9 bases fitting TRBD1. Germline lookup yields CDR1 LGHDT and CDR2 YNNKEL (reference sequence). V lost 0 bases to trimming and J lost 8 bases; unmatched junction nucleotides: 7. The CDR3 consists of 16 residues. CDR3 in amino acids: CASSQDPPGTGEKLFF. The CDR3 DNA reads as TGTGCCAGCAGCCAAGACCCTCCGGGGACAGGGGAAAAACTGTTTTTT.

V and J are TRBV12-3 or TRBV12-4 and TRBJ1-5; D remains unclear. The CDR3 contains 11 residues. The germline V and J ends were trimmed by 6 bases and 14 bases, with 14 bases remaining between them. The CDR3 protein is CASSFGGMKHF. CDR3 nucleotides: TGTGCCAGCAGCTTCGGTGGTATGAAGCATTTT.

The chain combines TRBV30 with TRBJ2-3; 8 bases are shared with TRBD1. The germline gives CDR1 GTSNPN, CDR2 SVGIG (reference sequence). Trimming at V came to 4 bases and at J to 2 bases, leaving 8 bases not matched to a gene. This CDR3 spans 15 amino acids. DNA for the CDR3: TGTGCCTGGACGAAAGGACAGGGTTTCACAGATACGCAGTATTTT. Its translation is CAWTKGQGFTDTQYF. Looking up the rest from reference TRBV30 and TRBJ2-3 gives the full variable domain: SQTIHQWPATLVQPVGSPLSLECTVEGTSNPNLYWYRQAAGRGLQLLFYSVGIGQISSEVPQNLSASRPQDRQFILSSKKLLLSDSGFYLCAWTKGQGFTDTQYFGPGTRLTVL.

The chain carries TRBV7-2 and TRBJ2-7, with a possible D match to TRBD2 (6 bases). The CDR3 consists of 15 residues. V was cut by 0 bases and J by 2 bases, with 11 bases left in between. The germline CDR1 and CDR2 sequences are SGHTA and FQGNSA. The DNA of the CDR3 is TGTGCCAGCAGCTTAGCGCGGGACCCAGCCTACGAGCAGTACTTC. Amino acid sequence: CASSLARDPAYEQYF.

The chain is built from TRBV19 and TRBJ2-3; 15 positions match TRBD2. Unmatched junction bases numbered 13, after V lost 5 bases and J lost 4 bases. Looked up from germline, CDR1 is LNHDA and CDR2 is SQIVND (reference sequence). This CDR3 is built from 19 residues. Here the CDR3 reads CASSPHPGLAGGRADTQYF. The CDR3 coding sequence is TGTGCCAGTAGTCCCCACCCGGGACTAGCGGGGGGTCGGGCAGATACGCAGTATTTT. Combining the CDR3 with reference TRBV19 and TRBJ2-3 gives the whole variable domain DGGITQSPKYLFRKEGQNVTLSCEQNLNHDAMYWYRQDPGQGLRLIYYSQIVNDFQKGDIAEGYSVSREKKESFPLTVTSAQKNPTAFYLCASSPHPGLAGGRADTQYFGPGTRLTVL.

The chain is built from TRBV4-1 and TRBJ1-6, with D possibly matching TRBD1 (5 bases). Germline V CDR1 and CDR2: MGHRA, YSYEKL. This CDR3 has 16 amino acids. The V end lost 5 bases, the J end lost 10 bases, and 21 bases lay between the germline ends. The CDR3 DNA follows: TGCGCCAGCAGCAGGGGCGGGGGAGGGCTAGAGTCACCCCTCCACTTT. Translated: CASSRGGGGLESPLHF.